This T cell receptor (beta chain) was observed in a study of blood T cell repertoires in COVID-19. Study-wide background: Researchers got acute and convalescent COVID-19 samples from the United States, Italy and Spain.

On this clone: Different DNA sequences within this sample yield the same CDR3.

Which cohort a participant joined came from the clinical history participants gave. Cohort 3 donors counted as recovered after two negative PCRs, clearance, or resolved symptoms. The CDR3 is 14 residues long. Germline V gives CDR1 SGHRS, CDR2 YFSETQ. V shed 5 bases, J shed 2 bases, and the junction held 6 bases outside the gene matches. In the authors' workflow: Reference gene primer amplification in the assay estimated nucleated cell counts. Assay: immunoSEQ multiplex PCR; the TCRdb copy retains only in-frame clones and omits some. V and J calls and clone size are those listed in that table; D and trimming were worked out from the DNA. The sample records 150,000 to 250,000 clones, 87% being singletons.

The rearrangement uses TRBV5-1 and TRBJ2-5; 7 positions agree with TRBD1. The TCR comes from a woman in her twenties or thirties who had recovered from COVID-19. The sample taken for sequencing was PBMCs or T cells enriched from blood (not recorded which). The CDR3 region has the DNA TGCGCCAGCAGTCCCGGGACAGCGCAAGAGACCCAGTACTTC. The encoded protein is CASSPGTAQETQYF. Full variable domain (remainder filled in from reference TRBV5-1 and TRBJ2-5): KAGVTQTPRYLIKTRGQQVTLSCSPISGHRSVSWYQQTPGQGLQFLFEYFSETQRNKGNFPGRFSGRQFSNSRSEMNVSTLELGDSALYLCASSPGTAQETQYFGPGTRLLVL.